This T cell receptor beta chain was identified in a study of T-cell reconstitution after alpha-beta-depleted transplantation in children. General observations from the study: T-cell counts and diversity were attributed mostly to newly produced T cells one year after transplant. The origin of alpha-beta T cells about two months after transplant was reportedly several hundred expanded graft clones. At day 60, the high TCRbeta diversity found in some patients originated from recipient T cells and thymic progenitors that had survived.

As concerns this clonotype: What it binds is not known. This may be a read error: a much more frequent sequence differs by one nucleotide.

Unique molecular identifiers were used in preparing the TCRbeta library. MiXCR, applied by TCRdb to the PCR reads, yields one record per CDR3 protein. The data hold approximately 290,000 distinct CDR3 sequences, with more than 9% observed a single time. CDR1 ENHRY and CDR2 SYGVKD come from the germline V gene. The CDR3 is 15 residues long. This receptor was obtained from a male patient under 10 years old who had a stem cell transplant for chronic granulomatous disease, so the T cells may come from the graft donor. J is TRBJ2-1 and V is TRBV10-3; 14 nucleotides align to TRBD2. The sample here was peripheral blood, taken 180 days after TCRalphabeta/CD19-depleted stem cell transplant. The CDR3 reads CGISAGLAGENEQFF. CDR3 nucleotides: TGTGGCATCAGTGCGGGACTAGCGGGAGAGAATGAGCAGTTCTTC.